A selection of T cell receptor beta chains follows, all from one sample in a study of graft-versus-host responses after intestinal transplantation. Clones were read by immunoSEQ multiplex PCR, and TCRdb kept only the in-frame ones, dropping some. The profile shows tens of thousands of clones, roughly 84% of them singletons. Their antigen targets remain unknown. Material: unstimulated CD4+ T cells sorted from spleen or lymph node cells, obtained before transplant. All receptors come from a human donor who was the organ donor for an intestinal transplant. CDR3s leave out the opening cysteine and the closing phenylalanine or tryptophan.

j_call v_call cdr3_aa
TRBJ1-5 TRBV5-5 ASSLGGGFGQPQH
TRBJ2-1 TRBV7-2 ASSVSGGTLRNEQF
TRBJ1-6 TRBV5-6 ASSLKVALATSYNSPLH
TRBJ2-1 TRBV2 ASSTPEGTSGVWNEQF
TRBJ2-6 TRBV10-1 ASSAEGSGANVLT
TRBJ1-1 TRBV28 ASTLFGPNTEAF
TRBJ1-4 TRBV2 ASSAGSGEKLF
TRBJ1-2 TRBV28 ASSHPRTGDDGYT
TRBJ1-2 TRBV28 ASSDQGASRGGYGYT
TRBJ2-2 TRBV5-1 ASSLGTGWNGELF
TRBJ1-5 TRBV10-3 AISDRQGGTQPQH
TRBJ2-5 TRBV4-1 ASSYLAGAAWETQY
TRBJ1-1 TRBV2 ASSDVRGSITEAF
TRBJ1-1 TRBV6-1 ASSDNRGAF
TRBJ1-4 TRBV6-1 ASSEIGQGISNEKLF
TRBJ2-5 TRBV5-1 ASSLTGAGETQY
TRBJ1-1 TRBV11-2 ASRLGTSGLTEAF